The sequence of this TCR beta chain was determined in a study of cytomegalovirus exposure and HLA in healthy donors. The PCR made use of 60 Vbeta and 13 Jbeta primers. Some clones are missing from TCRdb's copy, which holds only in-frame ones; the method was immunoSEQ multiplex PCR. The sample records some 99,000 clones, around 86% being singletons. This clone was seen a handful of times. CDR3 length: 15 residues. The germline V and J ends were trimmed by 0 bases and 1 base, with 9 bases remaining between them. Germline values: CDR1 SGDLS, CDR2 YYNGEE. Material for sequencing was PBMCs. The TCR sequence derives from a woman in her twenties or thirties in good health and CMV-seronegative. V usage is TRBV9 and J usage is TRBJ2-3, with D uncertain. CDR3 loop: CASSVGTTGTDTQYF. In DNA form, the CDR3 reads TGTGCCAGCAGCGTAGGTACGACTGGCACAGATACGCAGTATTTT.